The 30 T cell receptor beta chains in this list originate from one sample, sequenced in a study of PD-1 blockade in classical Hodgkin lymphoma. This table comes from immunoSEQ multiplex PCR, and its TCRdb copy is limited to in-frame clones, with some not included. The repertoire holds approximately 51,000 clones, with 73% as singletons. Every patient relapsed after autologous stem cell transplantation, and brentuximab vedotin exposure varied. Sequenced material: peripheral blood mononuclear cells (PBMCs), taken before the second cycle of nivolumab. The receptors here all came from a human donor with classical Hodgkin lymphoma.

The CDR3 DNA sequence: TGTGCCATAGGACAGGGGGCTCACACTGAAGCTTTCTTT. Amino acid sequence: CAIGQGAHTEAFF. The V call is TRBV10-3, the J call TRBJ1-1, with TRBD1 matching 11 bases. From germline, CDR1 is ENHRY and CDR2 SYGVKD. The ends lost 9 bases at V and 3 bases at J; junction bases unmatched: 3. This CDR3 contains 13 residues.

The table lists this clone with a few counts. As DNA, the CDR3 is TGTGCCAGCAGCCGAAGGGGTCCGGAGACCCAGTACTTC. It translates to CASSRRGPETQYF. The chain is built from TRBV7-8 and TRBJ2-5; perhaps TRBD1 as D (5 bases). Germline V gene data show CDR1 as SGHVS and CDR2 as FQNEAQ. Trimming pared 5 bases from V and 5 bases from J, leaving 12 bases between. This CDR3 has 13 amino acids.

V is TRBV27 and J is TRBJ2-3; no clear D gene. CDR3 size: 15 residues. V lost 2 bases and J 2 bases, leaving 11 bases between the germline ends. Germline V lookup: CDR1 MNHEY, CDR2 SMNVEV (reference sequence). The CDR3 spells CASSLRPGITDTQYF. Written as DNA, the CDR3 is TGTGCCAGCAGTTTACGCCCGGGCATCACAGATACGCAGTATTTT.

The CDR3: CASSLVTGEQFF. The CDR3 bases are TGTGCCAGCAGCTTAGTAACAGGCGAGCAGTTCTTC. V and J are TRBV7-9 and TRBJ2-1, with D possibly matching TRBD1 (5 bases). The V end lost 1 base, the J end lost 10 bases, and 8 bases lay between the germline ends. Germline V CDR1 and CDR2: SEHNR, FQNEAQ (reference sequence). The length of the CDR3 is 12 residues.

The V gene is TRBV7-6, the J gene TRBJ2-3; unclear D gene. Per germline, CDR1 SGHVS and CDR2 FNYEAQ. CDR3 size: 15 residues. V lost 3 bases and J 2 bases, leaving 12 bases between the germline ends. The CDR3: CASSLGGQPTDTQYF. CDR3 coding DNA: TGTGCCAGCAGCTTGGGTGGGCAACCCACAGATACGCAGTATTTT.

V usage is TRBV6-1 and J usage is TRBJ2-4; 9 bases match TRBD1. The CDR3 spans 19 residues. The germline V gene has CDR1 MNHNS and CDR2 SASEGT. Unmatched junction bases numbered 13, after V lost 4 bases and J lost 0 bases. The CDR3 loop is CASSVIGQGLFGAKNIQYF. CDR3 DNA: TGTGCCAGCAGTGTTATTGGACAGGGGTTGTTCGGAGCCAAAAACATTCAGTACTTC.

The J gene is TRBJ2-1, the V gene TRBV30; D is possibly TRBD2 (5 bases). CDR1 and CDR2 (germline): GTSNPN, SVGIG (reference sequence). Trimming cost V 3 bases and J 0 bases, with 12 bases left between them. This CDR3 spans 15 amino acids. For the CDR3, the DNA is TGTGCCTGGAGCCTCGGACTGGACTCCTACAATGAGCAGTTCTTC. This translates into CAWSLGLDSYNEQFF.

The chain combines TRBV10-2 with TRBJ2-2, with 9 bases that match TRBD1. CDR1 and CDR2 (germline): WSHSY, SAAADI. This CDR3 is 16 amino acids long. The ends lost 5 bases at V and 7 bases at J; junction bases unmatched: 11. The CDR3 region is CASSITGGIGGGELFF. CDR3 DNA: TGCGCCAGCAGTATTACAGGGGGCATCGGGGGCGGGGAGCTGTTTTTT.

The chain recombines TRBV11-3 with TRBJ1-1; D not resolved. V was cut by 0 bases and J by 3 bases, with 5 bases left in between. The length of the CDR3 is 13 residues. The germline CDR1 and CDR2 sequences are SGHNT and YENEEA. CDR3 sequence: CASSLDGDTEAFF. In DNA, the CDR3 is TGTGCCAGCAGCTTAGATGGGGACACTGAAGCTTTCTTT.

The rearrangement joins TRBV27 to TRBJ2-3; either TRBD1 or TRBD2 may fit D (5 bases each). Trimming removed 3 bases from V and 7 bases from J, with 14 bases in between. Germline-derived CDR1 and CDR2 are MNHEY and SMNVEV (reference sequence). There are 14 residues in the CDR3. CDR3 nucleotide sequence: TGTGCCAGCAGTTTCCGGGACGGCAGCTATACGCAGTATTTT. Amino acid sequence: CASSFRDGSYTQYF.

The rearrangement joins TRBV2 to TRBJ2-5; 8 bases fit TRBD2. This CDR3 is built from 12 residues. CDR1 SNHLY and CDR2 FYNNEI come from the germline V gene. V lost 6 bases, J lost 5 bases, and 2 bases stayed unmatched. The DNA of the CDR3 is TGTGCCAGCAGCGGACTAGCTGAGACCCAGTACTTC. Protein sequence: CASSGLAETQYF.

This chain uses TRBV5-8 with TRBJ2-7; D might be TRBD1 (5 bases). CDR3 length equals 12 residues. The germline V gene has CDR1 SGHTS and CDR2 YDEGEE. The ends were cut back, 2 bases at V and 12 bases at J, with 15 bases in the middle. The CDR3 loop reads CASSFQGLPSYF. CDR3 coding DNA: TGTGCCAGCAGCTTTCAGGGTCTACCCTCGTACTTC.

The CDR3 loop is CAISESNIVVRSGNTIYF. The CDR3 bases are TGTGCCATCAGTGAGTCGAACATTGTCGTTCGCTCTGGAAACACCATATATTTT. The V gene is TRBV10-3, the J gene TRBJ1-3; D gene unclear. V was shortened by 0 bases and J by 0 bases, with 15 bases between the two germline ends. The CDR3 sequence is 18 residues long. Germline-derived CDR1 and CDR2 are ENHRY and SYGVKD.

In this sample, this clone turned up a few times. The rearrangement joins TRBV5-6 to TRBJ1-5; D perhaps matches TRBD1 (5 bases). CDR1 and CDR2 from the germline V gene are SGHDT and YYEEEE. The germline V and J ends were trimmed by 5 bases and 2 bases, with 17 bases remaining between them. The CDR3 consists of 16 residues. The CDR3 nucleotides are TGTGCCAGCAGTCTGGGGCTGCATGAGGGCAATCAGCCCCAGCATTTT. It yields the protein CASSLGLHEGNQPQHF.

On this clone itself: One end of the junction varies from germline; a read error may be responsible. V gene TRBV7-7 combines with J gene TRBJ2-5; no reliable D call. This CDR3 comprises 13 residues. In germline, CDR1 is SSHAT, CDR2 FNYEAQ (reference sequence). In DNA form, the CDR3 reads TGTGCTAGCAGCTTTGGTTTTGTGGAGACCCAGTACTTC. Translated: CASSFGFVETQYF.

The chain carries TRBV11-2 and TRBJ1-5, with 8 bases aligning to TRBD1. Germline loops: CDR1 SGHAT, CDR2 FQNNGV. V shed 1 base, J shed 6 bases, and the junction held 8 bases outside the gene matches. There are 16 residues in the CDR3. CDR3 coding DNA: TGTGCCAGCAGCTTAGTTTGGACAGGGTATGGTCAGCCCCAGCATTTT. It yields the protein CASSLVWTGYGQPQHF.

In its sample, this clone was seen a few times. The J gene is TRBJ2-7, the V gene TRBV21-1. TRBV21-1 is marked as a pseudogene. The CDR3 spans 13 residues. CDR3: CASFLNWGYEQYF. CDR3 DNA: TGTGCCAGCTTCCTAAATTGGGGCTACGAGCAGTACTTC.

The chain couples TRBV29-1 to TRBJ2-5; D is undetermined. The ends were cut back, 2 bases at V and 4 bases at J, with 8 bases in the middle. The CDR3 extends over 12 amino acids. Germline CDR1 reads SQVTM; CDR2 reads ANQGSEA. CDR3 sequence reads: CSVEWLGETQYF. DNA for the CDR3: TGCAGCGTTGAATGGCTAGGAGAGACCCAGTACTTC. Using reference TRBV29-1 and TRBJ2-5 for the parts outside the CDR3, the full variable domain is SAVISQKPSRDICQRGTSLTIQCQVDSQVTMMFWYRQQPGQSLTLIATANQGSEATYESGFVIDKFPISRPNLTFSTLTVSNMSPEDSSIYLCSVEWLGETQYFGPGTRLLVL.

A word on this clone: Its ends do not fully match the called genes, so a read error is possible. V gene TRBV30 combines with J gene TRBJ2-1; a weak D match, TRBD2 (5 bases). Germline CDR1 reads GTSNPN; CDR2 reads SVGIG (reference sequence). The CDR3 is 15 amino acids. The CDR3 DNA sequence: TGTGTCTGGAGTGTAGCCCGAGGGTCCTACAATGAGCAGTTCTTC. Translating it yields CVWSVARGSYNEQFF.

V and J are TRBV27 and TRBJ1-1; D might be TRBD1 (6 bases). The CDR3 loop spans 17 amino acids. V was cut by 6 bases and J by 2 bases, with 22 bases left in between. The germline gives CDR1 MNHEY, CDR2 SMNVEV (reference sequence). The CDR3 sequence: CASSILREGGLNTEAFF. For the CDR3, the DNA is TGTGCCAGCAGCATCCTCAGGGAAGGGGGGCTTAACACTGAAGCTTTCTTT.

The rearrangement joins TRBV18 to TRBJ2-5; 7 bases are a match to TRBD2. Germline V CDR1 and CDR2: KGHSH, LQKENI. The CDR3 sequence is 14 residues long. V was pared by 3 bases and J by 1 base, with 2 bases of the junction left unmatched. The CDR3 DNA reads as TGTGCCAGCTCACCGGGGACTACCCAAGAGACCCAGTACTTC. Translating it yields CASSPGTTQETQYF.

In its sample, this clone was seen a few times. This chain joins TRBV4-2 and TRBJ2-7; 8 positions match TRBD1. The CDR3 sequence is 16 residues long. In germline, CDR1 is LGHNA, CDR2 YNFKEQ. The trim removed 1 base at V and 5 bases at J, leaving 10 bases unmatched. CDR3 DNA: TGTGCCAGCAGCCAAGTTATAGGACAGGGCGGACACGAGCAGTACTTC. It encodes CASSQVIGQGGHEQYF.

CDR3 coding DNA: TGTGCCAGCAGCTTAGCAACTCAGCGGGCGAACACTGAAGCTTTCTTT. It yields the protein CASSLATQRANTEAFF. The V gene is TRBV7-6, the J gene TRBJ1-1; D gene unclear. The CDR3 loop spans 16 amino acids. CDR1 and CDR2 from the germline V gene are SGHVS and FNYEAQ. Between the trimmed V and J ends, which lost 0 bases and 1 base, there was a span of 12 bases.

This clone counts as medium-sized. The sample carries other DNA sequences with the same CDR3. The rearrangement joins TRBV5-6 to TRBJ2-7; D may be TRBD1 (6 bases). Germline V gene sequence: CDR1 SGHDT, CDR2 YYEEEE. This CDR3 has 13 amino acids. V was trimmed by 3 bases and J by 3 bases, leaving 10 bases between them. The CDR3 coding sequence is TGTGCCAGCAGCTATACAGGGATCTACGAGCAGTACTTC. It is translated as CASSYTGIYEQYF.

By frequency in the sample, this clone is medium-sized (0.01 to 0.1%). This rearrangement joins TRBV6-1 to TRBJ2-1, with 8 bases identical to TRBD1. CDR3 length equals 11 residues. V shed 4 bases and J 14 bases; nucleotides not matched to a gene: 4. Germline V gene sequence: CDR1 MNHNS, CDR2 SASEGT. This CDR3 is CASSGRTGKFF. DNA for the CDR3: TGTGCCAGCAGTGGCCGGACAGGGAAGTTCTTC.

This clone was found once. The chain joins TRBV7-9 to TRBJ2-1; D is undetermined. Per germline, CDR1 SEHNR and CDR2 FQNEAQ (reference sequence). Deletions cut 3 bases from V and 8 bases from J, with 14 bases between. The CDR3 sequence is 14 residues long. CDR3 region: CASSFLGSGHEQFF. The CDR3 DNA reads TGTGCCAGCAGCTTTCTAGGATCCGGGCATGAGCAGTTCTTC.

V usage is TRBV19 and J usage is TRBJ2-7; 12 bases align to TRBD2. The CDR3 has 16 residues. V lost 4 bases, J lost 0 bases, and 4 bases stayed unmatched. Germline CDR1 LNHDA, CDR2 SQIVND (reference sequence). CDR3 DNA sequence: TGTGCCAGTAGTACCCGACTAGCGGGAGTCTCCTACGAGCAGTACTTC. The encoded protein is CASSTRLAGVSYEQYF. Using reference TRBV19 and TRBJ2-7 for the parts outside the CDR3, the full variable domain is DGGITQSPKYLFRKEGQNVTLSCEQNLNHDAMYWYRQDPGQGLRLIYYSQIVNDFQKGDIAEGYSVSREKKESFPLTVTSAQKNPTAFYLCASSTRLAGVSYEQYFGPGTRLTVT.

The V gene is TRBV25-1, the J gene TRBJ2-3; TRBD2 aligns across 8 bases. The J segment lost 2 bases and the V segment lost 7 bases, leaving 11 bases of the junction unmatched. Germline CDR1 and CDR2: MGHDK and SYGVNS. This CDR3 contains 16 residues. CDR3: CASTPGAGGHTDTQYF. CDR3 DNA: TGTGCCAGCACCCCTGGGGCGGGGGGTCACACAGATACGCAGTATTTT. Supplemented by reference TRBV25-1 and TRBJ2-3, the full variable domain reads EADIYQTPRYLVIGTGKKITLECSQTMGHDKMYWYQQDPGMELHLIHYSYGVNSTEKGDLSSESTVSRIRTEHFPLTLESARPSHTSQYLCASTPGAGGHTDTQYFGPGTRLTVL.

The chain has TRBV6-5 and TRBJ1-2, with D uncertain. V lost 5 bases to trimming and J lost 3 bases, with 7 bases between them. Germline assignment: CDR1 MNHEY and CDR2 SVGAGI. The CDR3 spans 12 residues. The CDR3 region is CASSMLDYGYTF. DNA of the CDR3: TGTGCCAGCAGTATGCTGGACTATGGCTACACCTTC.

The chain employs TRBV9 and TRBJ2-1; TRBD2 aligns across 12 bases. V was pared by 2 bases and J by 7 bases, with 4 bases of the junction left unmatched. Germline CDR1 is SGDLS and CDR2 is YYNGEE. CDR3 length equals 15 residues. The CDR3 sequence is CASSVRLAGENEQFF. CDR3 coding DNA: TGTGCCAGCAGCGTGAGACTAGCGGGAGAAAATGAGCAGTTCTTC. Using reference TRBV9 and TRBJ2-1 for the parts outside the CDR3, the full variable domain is DSGVTQTPKHLITATGQRVTLRCSPRSGDLSVYWYQQSLDQGLQFLIQYYNGEERAKGNILERFSAQQFPDLHSELNLSSLELGDSALYFCASSVRLAGENEQFFGPGTRLTVL.